The 26 T cell receptor beta chains below were found in one sample sequenced in a study of cytomegalovirus exposure and HLA in healthy donors. The PCR made use of 60 Vbeta and 13 Jbeta primers. Using immunoSEQ multiplex PCR, the repertoire was profiled, and TCRdb retains in-frame clones only, with some absent. The sample has roughly 90,000 clones, roughly four fifths seen once; the top ten hold 3% to 3.5%. The specimen sequenced was PBMCs. These receptors were obtained from a man younger than 40 in good health and CMV-seropositive.

This chain connects TRBV15 to TRBJ1-3; TRBD1 is a possible D gene (6 bases). The CDR3 length is 17 residues. Looked up from germline, CDR1 is LNHNV and CDR2 is YYDKDF (reference sequence). With 2 bases removed from V and 0 bases from J, the gap between germline ends came to 14 bases. The CDR3 coding sequence is TGTGCCACCAGCAGAAGAGGACAGCGCTCCTCTGGAAACACCATATATTTT. Translating gives CATSRRGQRSSGNTIYF.

The rearrangement uses TRBV4-1 and TRBJ2-5; TRBD2 aligns across 7 bases. The end of the DNA fits TRBJ2-7 better, so the J call may be wrong. From germline, CDR1 is MGHRA and CDR2 YSYEKL. The CDR3 length is 16 residues. The CDR3 sequence is CASSQDSETSYYEQYF. CDR3 DNA sequence: TGCGCCAGCAGCCAAGACAGTGAGACTAGCTACTACGAGCAGTACTTC.

This rearrangement joins TRBV28 to TRBJ2-5, with D possibly matching TRBD2 (6 bases). This CDR3 comprises 17 residues. V lost 7 bases to trimming and J lost 7 bases, with 28 bases between them. The germline V gene has CDR1 MDHEN and CDR2 SYDVKM. CDR3 sequence: CASTPGLPIGYVGTQYF. CDR3 bases: TGTGCCAGCACCCCCGGACTACCAATCGGTTATGTAGGGACCCAGTACTTC.

This clone has a handful of counts. This sequence joins TRBV14 and TRBJ2-1; no clear D gene. The germline V gene has CDR1 SGHDN and CDR2 FVKESK. The CDR3 extends over 13 amino acids. V lost 3 bases and J 4 bases, leaving 7 bases between the germline ends. CDR3: CASSHTSYNEQFF. The DNA of the CDR3 is TGTGCCAGCAGCCACACTTCGTACAATGAGCAGTTCTTC.

This chain joins TRBV30 and TRBJ1-1, with D tentatively TRBD1 (6 bases). CDR1 is GTSNPN, CDR2 SVGIG, per germline (reference sequence). Trimming shortened V by 3 bases and J by 6 bases, and 14 bases separated the two germline ends. The CDR3 is 13 residues long. CDR3 amino acids: CAWRVGGVSEAFF. CDR3 coding DNA: TGTGCCTGGAGGGTAGGGGGGGTTTCTGAAGCTTTCTTT.

The chain uses TRBV27 and TRBJ2-7, with D possibly TRBD1 on 6 matching bases. V was pared by 2 bases and J by 3 bases, with 20 bases between. Germline V gene sequence: CDR1 MNHEY, CDR2 SMNVEV (reference sequence). CDR3 length equals 17 residues. CDR3 residues: CASSLKVTAGDLYEQYF. CDR3 nucleotides: TGTGCCAGCAGTTTAAAAGTAACGGCAGGGGACCTCTACGAGCAGTACTTC.

This clone has only a few counts. The V call is TRBV28, the J call TRBJ1-2; D call uncertain. CDR1 is MDHEN, CDR2 SYDVKM, per germline. CDR3 size: 14 residues. Trimming took 5 bases from V and 3 from J, leaving 13 bases between them. In DNA, the CDR3 is TGTGCCAGCAGTAACTCGATGGAGGACTATGGCTACACCTTC. This codes for CASSNSMEDYGYTF.

V is TRBV6-1 and J is TRBJ2-5, with TRBD2 identical over 11 bases. Gene TRBJ2-7 matches the end of the DNA better, so the J call may be wrong. This CDR3 contains 16 residues. The V gene's germline CDR1 is MNHNS and CDR2 SASEGT. CDR3 sequence reads: CASSEMKLAGANEQYF. The CDR3 coding sequence is TGTGCCAGCAGTGAAATGAAACTAGCGGGAGCGAACGAGCAGTACTTC.

The V call is TRBV28, the J call TRBJ2-7, with D possibly being TRBD2 (6 bases). The length of the CDR3 is 15 residues. V was pared by 6 bases and J by 4 bases, with 19 bases between. CDR1 and CDR2 from the germline V gene are MDHEN and SYDVKM. This CDR3 reads CASRPPTGGKYEQYF. In DNA form, the CDR3 reads TGTGCCAGCAGGCCACCCACCGGAGGGAAATACGAGCAGTACTTC.

The V gene is TRBV7-8, the J gene TRBJ2-7; D possibly corresponds to TRBD2 (6 bases). Germline V CDR1 and CDR2: SGHVS, FQNEAQ. V dropped 5 bases and J dropped 2 bases, with 28 bases sitting between them. The CDR3 consists of 19 residues. The CDR3 DNA sequence: TGTGCCAGCAGCGGGCTCCCCTTGCGTGGGGACTGGGTTACCTACGAGCAGTACTTC. This encodes CASSGLPLRGDWVTYEQYF.

The V gene is TRBV6-6, the J gene TRBJ2-7; D might be TRBD2 (5 bases). CDR3 length: 15 amino acids. V lost 2 bases to trimming and J lost 2 bases, with 13 bases between them. CDR1 and CDR2 from the germline V gene are MNHNY and SVGAGI (reference sequence). Here the CDR3 reads CASSYGRAQAYEQYF. Here the CDR3 DNA reads TGTGCCAGCAGTTACGGGCGGGCCCAGGCCTACGAGCAGTACTTC.

The chain joins TRBV5-4 to TRBJ2-3; 10 bases line up with TRBD2. V shed 4 bases and J 1 base; nucleotides not matched to a gene: 6. CDR3 length: 16 residues. Germline V gives CDR1 SGHNT, CDR2 YYREEE (reference sequence). The CDR3 DNA is TGTGCCAGCAGCCCGTTAGCGGGAGGTGGCACAGATACGCAGTATTTT. Its protein is CASSPLAGGGTDTQYF.

J is TRBJ2-7 and V is TRBV19, with TRBD1 identical over 7 bases. The germline V gene has CDR1 LNHDA and CDR2 SQIVND (reference sequence). V was pared by 4 bases and J by 2 bases, with 2 bases of the junction left unmatched. CDR3 size: 13 residues. CDR3 nucleotides: TGTGCCAGTAGTACGACAGGGACCTACGAGCAGTACTTC. Residues: CASSTTGTYEQYF.

The V and J genes are TRBV7-2 and TRBJ2-5; D is possibly TRBD1 (9 bases). The germline V and J ends were trimmed by 5 bases and 5 bases, with 18 bases remaining between them. In germline, CDR1 is SGHTA, CDR2 FQGNSA. The CDR3 is made up of 15 amino acids. The CDR3: CASSLSGTGIETQYF. The CDR3 nucleotides are TGTGCCAGCAGCCTTAGCGGGACAGGGATTGAGACCCAGTACTTC.

The V call is TRBV6-5, the J call TRBJ1-1; tentatively, D is TRBD1 (6 bases). This CDR3 comprises 12 residues. The germline V gene has CDR1 MNHEY and CDR2 SVGAGI. Trimming pared 2 bases from V and 8 bases from J, leaving 9 bases between. The CDR3 region has the DNA TGTGCCAGCAGTTACGGTCAGGGGGAAGCTTTCTTT. Residues: CASSYGQGEAFF.

This chain joins TRBV30 and TRBJ1-3; TRBD1 matches at 8 bases. This CDR3 is 19 amino acids long. Germline V lookup: CDR1 GTSNPN, CDR2 SVGIG (reference sequence). With 0 bases clipped from V and 1 base from J, the junction kept 14 bases outside the gene matches. The CDR3: CAWSVTSGLTGGSGNTIYF. CDR3 nucleotide sequence: TGTGCCTGGAGTGTAACATCTGGGTTAACAGGGGGTTCTGGAAACACCATATATTTT.

In the case of this clone: Different DNA sequences within this sample yield the same CDR3. The chain couples TRBV6-5 to TRBJ2-1; 9 bases line up with TRBD2. J lost 2 bases, V lost 6 bases, and 5 bases had no gene match. This CDR3 has 15 amino acids. The germline CDR1 and CDR2 sequences are MNHEY and SVGAGI. CDR3 bases: TGTGCCAGCAGATTACTAGCGGGCGCCTACAATGAGCAGTTCTTC. This translates into CASRLLAGAYNEQFF.

V is TRBV7-2 and J is TRBJ2-5; 7 positions agree with TRBD1. The closer fit of TRBJ2-7 to the DNA end suggests the J call may be wrong. The germline gives CDR1 SGHTA, CDR2 FQGNSA. This CDR3 contains 15 residues. DNA for the CDR3: TGTGCCAGCAGACCAAGGGGGCTCAGTTCCTACGAGCAGTACTTC. Translation gives CASRPRGLSSYEQYF.

The CDR3 sequence is CAISEGGANQPQHF. CDR3 DNA: TGTGCCATCAGTGAGGGGGGGGCGAATCAGCCCCAGCATTTT. J is TRBJ1-5 and V is TRBV10-3; D is possibly TRBD1 (6 bases). Germline CDR1 is ENHRY and CDR2 is SYGVKD. Trimming shortened V by 2 bases and J by 4 bases, and 9 bases separated the two germline ends. The CDR3 has 14 amino acids.

A single count supports this clone. The genes are TRBV28 and TRBJ1-5; TRBD1 agrees at 8 bases. V lost 8 bases, J lost 7 bases, and 16 bases stayed unmatched. From germline, CDR1 is MDHEN and CDR2 SYDVKM. The CDR3 has 16 residues. CDR3 in amino acids: CASRPPGGRSTQPQHF. The DNA for the CDR3 is TGTGCCAGCCGCCCCCCAGGGGGCAGATCGACGCAGCCCCAGCATTTT.

Only one count was recorded for this clone. The chain employs TRBV6-6 and TRBJ2-7; 7 bases match TRBD2. Germline values: CDR1 MNHNY, CDR2 SVGAGI (reference sequence). Losses at the gene ends were 2 bases for V and 5 bases for J; bases not matched to a gene: 9. This CDR3 is built from 15 residues. CDR3: CASSYDAGVADEQYF. CDR3 sequence (DNA): TGTGCCAGCAGTTACGATGCGGGAGTTGCTGACGAGCAGTACTTC.

Turning to this clone: Sequence at one end of the junction differs from germline and may be a read error. The V gene is TRBV7-9, the J gene TRBJ2-7; perhaps TRBD2 as D (6 bases). CDR3 length equals 12 residues. The germline V gene has CDR1 SEHNR and CDR2 FQNEAQ (reference sequence). The CDR3 DNA follows: TGTTCCAGCAGCCCCGCGGGGTACGAGCAGTACTTC. Translation gives CSSSPAGYEQYF.

V usage is TRBV16 and J usage is TRBJ1-3; D gene unclear. Per germline, CDR1 KGHSY and CDR2 FQNENV. The CDR3 contains 17 residues. V was trimmed by 3 bases and J by 0 bases, leaving 15 bases between them. The CDR3 DNA reads as TGTGCCAGCAGCCATAATCCGCATACGAGCTCTGGAAACACCATATATTTT. Its protein is CASSHNPHTSSGNTIYF.

This chain links TRBV4-1 with TRBJ2-7; TRBD2 matches 15 bases. The CDR3 has 20 amino acids. Germline lookup yields CDR1 MGHRA and CDR2 YSYEKL. The V segment lost 4 bases and the J segment 0 bases; nucleotides outside the gene matches: 13. The CDR3 region has the DNA TGCGCCAGCAGCCGCCATACCGGGACTAGCGGGAGGCGAAGCTCCTACGAGCAGTACTTC. Translation: CASSRHTGTSGRRSSYEQYF.

J is TRBJ1-1 and V is TRBV11-2, with 10 bases lining up with TRBD1. J gave up 4 bases and V 5 bases, and 7 bases lay outside the gene matches. From germline, CDR1 is SGHAT and CDR2 FQNNGV. The CDR3 runs 15 residues. The CDR3 loop is CASSQTGGWSTEAFF. CDR3 DNA: TGTGCCAGCAGCCAGACAGGGGGCTGGAGCACTGAAGCTTTCTTT.

The rearrangement links TRBV28 to TRBJ1-1, with a tentative D call TRBD1 (6 bases). The V gene's germline CDR1 is MDHEN and CDR2 SYDVKM. The CDR3 length is 14 residues. Trimming stripped 6 bases from V and 3 bases from J, with 14 bases between. The CDR3 spells CASRAGGAHTEAFF. The DNA for the CDR3 is TGTGCCAGCAGGGCGGGGGGGGCTCACACTGAAGCTTTCTTT.